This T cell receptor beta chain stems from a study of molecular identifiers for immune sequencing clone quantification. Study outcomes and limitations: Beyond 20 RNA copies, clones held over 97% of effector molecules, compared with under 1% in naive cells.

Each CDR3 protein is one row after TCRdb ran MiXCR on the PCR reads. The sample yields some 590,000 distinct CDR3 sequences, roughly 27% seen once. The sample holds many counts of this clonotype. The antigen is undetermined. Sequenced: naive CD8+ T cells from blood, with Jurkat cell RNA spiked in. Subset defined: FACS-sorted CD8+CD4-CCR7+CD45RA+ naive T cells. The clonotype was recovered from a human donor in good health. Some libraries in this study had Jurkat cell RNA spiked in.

In nucleotides, the CDR3 is TGTGCCAGCAGCTCTACACAGGGGCTGAACACTGAAGCTTTCTTT. It translates to CASSSTQGLNTEAFF. V is TRBV7-9 and J is TRBJ1-1; 7 bases map to TRBD1. This CDR3 has 15 amino acids. In germline, CDR1 is SEHNR, CDR2 FQNEAQ (reference sequence). The junction had 5 bases not matched to a gene; V was cut back by 4 bases and J by 0 bases.